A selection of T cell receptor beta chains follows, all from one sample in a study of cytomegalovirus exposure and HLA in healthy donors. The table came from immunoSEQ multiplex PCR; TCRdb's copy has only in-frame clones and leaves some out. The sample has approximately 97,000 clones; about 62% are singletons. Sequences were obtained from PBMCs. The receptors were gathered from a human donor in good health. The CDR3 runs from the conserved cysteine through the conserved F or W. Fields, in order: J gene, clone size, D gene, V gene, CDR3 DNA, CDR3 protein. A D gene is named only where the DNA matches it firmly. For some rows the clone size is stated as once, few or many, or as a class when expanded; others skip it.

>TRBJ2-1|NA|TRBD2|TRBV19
TGTGCCAGTAGTATCGCCTCTAGCGGGAGAGATGAGCAGTTCTTC
CASSIASSGRDEQFF
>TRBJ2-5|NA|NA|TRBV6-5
TGTGCCAGCAGTTACTCGCAGGGGGAGACCCAGTACTTC
CASSYSQGETQYF
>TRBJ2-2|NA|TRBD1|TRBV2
TGTGCCAGCGGAGACAGGGTGGGGAGCGGGGAGCTGTTTTTT
CASGDRVGSGELFF
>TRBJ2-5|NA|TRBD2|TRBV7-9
TGTGCCAGCAGCTTGATGGTCGGGGGGGAGACCCAGTACTTC
CASSLMVGGETQYF
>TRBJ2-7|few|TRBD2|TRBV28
TGTGCCACCAAACCAGCGGGAGGGGTCTACGAGCAGTACTTC
CATKPAGGVYEQYF
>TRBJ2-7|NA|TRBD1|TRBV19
TGTGCCAGTAGTACTGGGACAGGAGAGCAGTACTTC
CASSTGTGEQYF
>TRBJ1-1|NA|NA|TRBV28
TGTGCCAGCAGTTTATTCTCTGGCTACAGGGATAACACTGAAGCTTTCTTT
CASSLFSGYRDNTEAFF
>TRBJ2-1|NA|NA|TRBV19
TGTGCCAGTAGTGAGTTGTGGGACTTCAATGAGCAGTTCTTC
CASSELWDFNEQFF
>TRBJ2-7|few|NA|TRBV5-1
TGCGCCAGCAGCTTGGCGGAGGGCAGCACCTACGAGCAGTACTTC
CASSLAEGSTYEQYF
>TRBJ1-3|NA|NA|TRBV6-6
TGTGCCAGCAGCCCCCTCCCCGGGTCGGGAAACACCATATATTTT
CASSPLPGSGNTIYF
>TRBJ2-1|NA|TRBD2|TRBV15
TGTGCCACCAGCAGGACCGGGACTAGCTTCGATGAGCAGTTCTTC
CATSRTGTSFDEQFF
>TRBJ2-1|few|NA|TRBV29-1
TGCAGCGTTGAAGATAGGGGTTCCCGGCCGTTCTTC
CSVEDRGSRPFF
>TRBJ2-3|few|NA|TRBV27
TGTGCCAGCAGTTTAGGGCAACGCAGGGGCTCTTACAGAAATACGCAGTATTTT
CASSLGQRRGSYRNTQYF
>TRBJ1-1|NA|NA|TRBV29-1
TGCAGCGTTGAAGGCAGTTACACTGAAGCTTTCTTT
CSVEGSYTEAFF
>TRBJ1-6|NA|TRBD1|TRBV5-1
TGCGCCAGCAGCATGGCCGGGACAGGGCCCTCACCCCTCCACTTT
CASSMAGTGPSPLHF
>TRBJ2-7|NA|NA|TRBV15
TGTGCCACCAGCAGAGGACAAACCGAGCAGTACTTC
CATSRGQTEQYF
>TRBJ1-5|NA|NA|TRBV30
TGTGCCTGGAGTTACGGTATCTATCAGCCCCAGCATTTT
CAWSYGIYQPQHF